The 29 T cell receptor beta chains below all came from one sample that was sequenced in a study of human T cells and chemical hapten exposure. MiXCR, applied by TCRdb to the RACE reads, yields one record per CDR3 protein. The sample lists 75,000 to 90,000 distinct CDR3 sequences, 7.5% to 9% occurring once. Specified time point: patch test 1, 2 weeks after DPC sensitization. Treatment indicated: therapeutic diphenylcyclopropenone sensitization with weekly scalp DPC. The input for sequencing was whole blood, taken in connection with sensitization to the hapten diphenylcyclopropenone (DPC). These receptors all come from a woman aged 30 to 39 with alopecia areata. Some clones in this sample may be carry-over from other donors' samples.

This chain uses TRBV3-1 with TRBJ2-7; D possibly corresponds to TRBD2 (5 bases). The germline CDR1 and CDR2 sequences are LGHDT and YNNKEL (reference sequence). V gave up 1 base and J gave up 1 base, with 11 bases separating them. The CDR3 totals 15 residues. This CDR3 reads CASSQVLSASYEQYF. The CDR3 DNA reads TGTGCCAGCAGCCAAGTTCTTAGCGCGTCCTACGAGCAGTACTTC.

With regard to this clonotype: Being one base from a much bigger clone, this may be a read error. The V gene is TRBV24-1, the J gene TRBJ2-1, with D possibly TRBD2 on 7 matching bases. V was clipped by 5 bases and J by 5 bases, with 12 bases between them. This CDR3 has 14 amino acids. Germline V gene lookup returns CDR1 KGHDR and CDR2 SFDVKD. CDR3 DNA sequence: TGTGCCACCAGTGCGGGGGGCGCCGACAATGAGCAGTTCTTC. Translating it yields CATSAGGADNEQFF.

As regards this clonotype: Since a much larger clone is just one base distant, this may be a read error. This sequence joins TRBV18 and TRBJ1-5; D is possibly TRBD1 (6 bases). Germline CDR1 and CDR2: KGHSH and LQKENI. The CDR3 is 14 amino acids. The CDR3 region has the DNA TGTGCCAGCTCACCATCCCAGGGGAGTCAGACCCAGCATTTT. Translating gives CASSPSQGSQTQHF. Combining the CDR3 with reference TRBV18 and TRBJ1-5 gives the whole variable domain NAGVMQNPRHLVRRRGQEARLRCSPMKGHSHVYWYRQLPEEGLKFMVYLQKENIIDESGMPKERFSAEFPKEGPSILRIQQVVRGDSAAYFCASSPSQGSQTQHFGDGTRLSIL.

J is TRBJ1-2 and V is TRBV20-1, with 8 bases lining up with TRBD1. Trimming at V came to 4 bases and at J to 4 bases, leaving 5 bases not matched to a gene. The germline CDR1 and CDR2 sequences are DFQATT and SNEGSKA (reference sequence). The CDR3 sequence is 13 residues long. CDR3 in amino acids: CSAMRDRGYGYTF. The CDR3 DNA follows: TGCAGTGCTATGAGAGACAGGGGCTATGGCTACACCTTC.

This clonotype was picked up many times. The V gene is TRBV5-1, the J gene TRBJ2-2; no reliable D call. Per germline, CDR1 SGHRS and CDR2 YFSETQ. CDR3 length: 13 amino acids. Trimming left V 5 bases short and J 3 bases short, with 8 bases between. The CDR3 region has the DNA TGCGCCAGCAGAGACCAGCACACCGGGGAGCTGTTTTTT. Amino acids: CASRDQHTGELFF.

V and J are TRBV7-2 and TRBJ1-1; D possibly corresponds to TRBD1 (6 bases). The CDR3 contains 19 residues. Trimming stripped 5 bases from V and 0 bases from J, with 25 bases between. Germline CDR1 reads SGHTA; CDR2 reads FQGNSA. CDR3 sequence: CASSPLKPGQTPMNTEAFF. The CDR3 DNA is TGTGCCAGCAGCCCCTTAAAGCCGGGACAAACCCCAATGAACACTGAAGCTTTCTTT.

This clonotype was seen ten or more times. The chain combines TRBV24-1 with TRBJ2-2; D is possibly TRBD1 (5 bases). Germline assignment: CDR1 KGHDR and CDR2 SFDVKD. The CDR3 consists of 15 residues. V was clipped by 3 bases and J by 2 bases, with 9 bases between them. CDR3 bases: TGTGCCACCAGTGATCCGACAGTAAACACCGGGGAGCTGTTTTTT. Amino acid sequence: CATSDPTVNTGELFF.

This clonotype was observed many times. The rearrangement uses TRBV20-1 and TRBJ2-7, with TRBD1 matching 9 bases. This CDR3 is built from 15 residues. CDR1 is DFQATT, CDR2 SNEGSKA, per germline (reference sequence). V trimming: 2 bases; J trimming: 0 bases; junction bases outside the gene matches: 5. This CDR3 reads CSARTGTGSSYEQYF. The CDR3, as DNA: TGCAGTGCTAGAACCGGGACAGGGAGCTCCTACGAGCAGTACTTC.

This clonotype was picked up many times. This chain links TRBV5-4 with TRBJ2-1; possibly TRBD2 for D (5 bases). CDR1 SGHNT and CDR2 YYREEE come from the germline V gene (reference sequence). Trimming removed 1 base at V and 6 bases at J, with 11 bases between. The CDR3 has 14 residues. This chain's CDR3 is CASSLTSRGNEQFF. CDR3 bases: TGTGCCAGCAGCTTGACCAGCCGGGGCAATGAGCAGTTCTTC.

This clonotype was observed a few times. The chain links TRBV6-5 to TRBJ1-2; TRBD1 agrees at 9 bases. The germline gives CDR1 MNHEY, CDR2 SVGAGI. The junction had 9 bases not matched to a gene; V was cut back by 2 bases and J by 8 bases. The CDR3 has 15 residues. The CDR3 nucleotides are TGTGCCAGCAGTTACCCAGGGACAGGGAACCGAGGCTACACCTTC. Its protein product is CASSYPGTGNRGYTF.

The chain has TRBV5-4 and TRBJ2-3; 10 nucleotides align to TRBD2. Trimming took 4 bases from V and 6 from J; bases not matched to a gene: 8. CDR3 length equals 15 residues. Per the germline V gene, CDR1 is SGHNT and CDR2 is YYREEE (reference sequence). The CDR3 sequence: CASSHLAGAPDTQYF. Here the CDR3 DNA reads TGTGCCAGCAGCCACCTAGCGGGGGCCCCCGATACGCAGTATTTT.

V gene TRBV20-1 combines with J gene TRBJ2-2; TRBD2 matches 12 bases. Germline V gives CDR1 DFQATT, CDR2 SNEGSKA (reference sequence). Losses at the gene ends were 5 bases for V and 9 bases for J; bases not matched to a gene: 16. The CDR3 is 17 amino acids. The CDR3 sequence: CSACPPSGGAGHRELFF. For the CDR3, the DNA is TGCAGTGCTTGCCCCCCTAGCGGGGGGGCTGGTCACCGGGAGCTGTTTTTT.

This clonotype appeared a few times. The CDR3 loop is CATRAGGRLYNEQFF. The CDR3 DNA follows: TGTGCCACCAGGGCGGGGGGGCGTCTATACAATGAGCAGTTCTTC. The chain joins TRBV15 to TRBJ2-1; TRBD2 matches at 9 bases. This CDR3 is built from 15 residues. After removal of 6 bases from V and 4 bases from J, the junction contained 7 bases not matched to a gene. The germline V gene encodes CDR1 LNHNV and CDR2 YYDKDF (reference sequence).

In this sample, this clonotype turned up many times. The chain is built from TRBV9 and TRBJ2-7; the match to TRBD2 covers 8 bases. The germline V gene has CDR1 SGDLS and CDR2 YYNGEE. V dropped 3 bases and J dropped 3; count of bases not matched to a gene: 11. The CDR3 runs 16 residues. The CDR3 loop is CASSGRASGGLYEQYF. CDR3 coding DNA: TGTGCCAGCAGCGGCCGGGCCAGCGGGGGCCTCTACGAGCAGTACTTC.

This chain connects TRBV7-2 to TRBJ1-6, with no clear D. The CDR3 extends over 15 amino acids. CDR1 and CDR2 (germline): SGHTA, FQGNSA. With 7 bases removed from V and 2 bases from J, the gap between germline ends came to 12 bases. This CDR3 reads CASNIGRTYNSPLHF. The CDR3 region has the DNA TGTGCCAGCAACATAGGACGGACCTATAATTCACCCCTCCACTTT.

This clonotype was observed a handful of times. The genes are TRBV10-3 and TRBJ1-6, with 7 bases that match TRBD1. Germline V gene sequence: CDR1 ENHRY, CDR2 SYGVKD. V lost 7 bases, J lost 5 bases, and 5 bases stayed unmatched. This CDR3 spans 14 amino acids. The CDR3 DNA is TGTGCCATCAAGCCAGGGGGAGATAATTCACCCCTCCACTTT. It specifies CAIKPGGDNSPLHF.

This clonotype was counted many times. The chain couples TRBV7-3 to TRBJ2-2; no definite D call. With 2 bases removed from V and 4 bases from J, the gap between germline ends came to 5 bases. The germline gives CDR1 SGHTA, CDR2 FQGTGA. This CDR3 is 13 amino acids long. CDR3 amino acids: CASSLPSTGELFF. CDR3 nucleotides: TGTGCCAGCAGCTTACCGTCCACCGGGGAGCTGTTTTTT.

This clonotype was detected a few times. The chain uses TRBV12-5 and TRBJ1-1, with D tentatively TRBD1 (6 bases). This CDR3 is 17 amino acids long. V was trimmed by 1 base and J by 1 base, leaving 16 bases between them. Germline V lookup: CDR1 LGHNT, CDR2 FRNRAP. The CDR3 sequence is CASGLAKLTGTNTEAFF. In DNA form, the CDR3 reads TGTGCTAGTGGTTTGGCTAAACTCACAGGGACGAACACTGAAGCTTTCTTT. The full variable domain, with the rest looked up from reference TRBV12-5 and TRBJ1-1, is DARVTQTPRHKVTEMGQEVTMRCQPILGHNTVFWYRQTMMQGLELLAYFRNRAPLDDSGMPKDRFSAEMPDATLATLKIQPSEPRDSAVYFCASGLAKLTGTNTEAFFGQGTRLTVV.

A remark on this clonotype: A read error may be the cause here, since a much bigger clone is one base away. The chain recombines TRBV6-6 with TRBJ2-1; 12 bases are shared with TRBD2. Germline CDR1 and CDR2: MNHNY and SVGAGI (reference sequence). This CDR3 region has 16 residues. This chain's CDR3 is CVSRDARTSGDHEQFF. CDR3 DNA sequence: TGTGTCAGCAGAGATGCCCGGACTAGCGGGGACCATGAGCAGTTCTTC.

The sample holds a few counts of this clonotype. The chain carries TRBV5-8 and TRBJ1-3, with D possibly TRBD1 on 6 matching bases. V shed 0 bases and J shed 5 bases, with 9 bases lying between them. From germline, CDR1 is SGHTS and CDR2 YDEGEE. The CDR3 spans 14 residues. The CDR3 spells CASSLGGQRNTIYF. Written as DNA, the CDR3 is TGTGCCAGCAGCTTGGGTGGACAGAGAAACACCATATATTTT. Full variable domain (remainder filled in from reference TRBV5-8 and TRBJ1-3): EAGVTQSPTHLIKTRGQQATLRCSPISGHTSVYWYQQALGLGLQFLLWYDEGEERNRGNFPPRFSGRQFPNYSSELNVNALELEDSALYLCASSLGGQRNTIYFGEGSWLTVV.

The CDR3 DNA is TGTGCCACCCACCCTGGACTAGATTTAGGAGGGTACCAAGAGACCCAGTACTTC. It encodes CATHPGLDLGGYQETQYF. V and J are TRBV10-3 and TRBJ2-5; 7 bases agree with TRBD2. Germline V gene sequence: CDR1 ENHRY, CDR2 SYGVKD. V was clipped by 10 bases and J by 0 bases; unmatched bases: 20. The CDR3 covers 18 residues.

This clonotype has at least ten counts. This sequence joins TRBV7-2 and TRBJ2-6; possibly TRBD1 for D (6 bases). The CDR3 is 15 amino acids. Germline CDR1 is SGHTA and CDR2 is FQGNSA. V lost 2 bases and J 2 bases, leaving 7 bases between the germline ends. In DNA, the CDR3 is TGTGCCAGCAGCTTAAGGGGGACTGGGGCCAACGTCCTGACTTTC. This codes for CASSLRGTGANVLTF.

The CDR3 coding sequence is TGTGCCATCAGTGAGTCGAGAATCCTCACTAATGAGCAGTTCTTC. It is translated as CAISESRILTNEQFF. V is TRBV10-3 and J is TRBJ2-1; D is unclear. CDR3 size: 15 residues. Germline lookup yields CDR1 ENHRY and CDR2 SYGVKD. V was clipped by 0 bases and J by 7 bases, with 13 bases between them.

The chain is built from TRBV6-1 and TRBJ2-6; D is perhaps TRBD2 (5 bases). The CDR3 extends over 13 amino acids. Germline values: CDR1 MNHNS, CDR2 SASEGT. The V end was cut by 8 bases, the J end by 0 bases, with 5 bases between. In DNA form, the CDR3 reads TGTGCCAGCGGGAGCTCTGGGGCCAACGTCCTGACTTTC. The encoded protein is CASGSSGANVLTF.

This clonotype was found many times. The V gene is TRBV11-2, the J gene TRBJ1-5; possible D gene TRBD1, 6 bases. Per the germline V gene, CDR1 is SGHAT and CDR2 is FQNNGV. There are 14 residues in the CDR3. V was shortened by 2 bases and J by 5 bases, with 10 bases between the two germline ends. CDR3 sequence reads: CASSLSPGDQPQHF. The CDR3 nucleotides read TGTGCCAGCAGCTTATCGCCAGGGGATCAGCCCCAGCATTTT.

This clonotype was observed a handful of times. The V and J genes are TRBV2 and TRBJ2-3; D is unclear. With 4 bases removed from V and 5 bases from J, the gap between germline ends came to 4 bases. The germline V gene encodes CDR1 SNHLY and CDR2 FYNNEI. This CDR3 comprises 11 residues. CDR3 coding DNA: TGTGCCAGCAGTGTTTTAGATACGCAGTATTTT. This encodes CASSVLDTQYF.

This rearrangement joins TRBV20-1 to TRBJ2-7, with D perhaps matching TRBD1 (6 bases). V lost 4 bases and J 0 bases, leaving 10 bases between the germline ends. This CDR3 comprises 13 residues. Germline values: CDR1 DFQATT, CDR2 SNEGSKA (reference sequence). CDR3 bases: TGCAGTGCTACCGGGACACTCTCCTACGAGCAGTACTTC. Translated: CSATGTLSYEQYF.

Ten or more counts support this clonotype. CDR3 bases: TGTGCCAGCAGTGAATCAGCTGGAAACACCATATATTTT. This sequence encodes CASSESAGNTIYF. The chain couples TRBV2 to TRBJ1-3; D not resolved. Between the trimmed V and J ends, which lost 2 bases and 2 bases, there was a span of 4 bases. Germline-derived CDR1 and CDR2 are SNHLY and FYNNEI. This CDR3 contains 13 residues.

The chain has TRBV5-1 and TRBJ2-5; 13 bases are a match to TRBD2. CDR1 is SGHRS, CDR2 YFSETQ, per germline. This CDR3 comprises 15 residues. The junction had 6 bases not matched to a gene; V was cut back by 8 bases and J by 2 bases. As DNA, the CDR3 is TGCGCCAGTAGGACTAGCGGGGGCCCACAAGAGACCCAGTACTTC. This encodes CASRTSGGPQETQYF.